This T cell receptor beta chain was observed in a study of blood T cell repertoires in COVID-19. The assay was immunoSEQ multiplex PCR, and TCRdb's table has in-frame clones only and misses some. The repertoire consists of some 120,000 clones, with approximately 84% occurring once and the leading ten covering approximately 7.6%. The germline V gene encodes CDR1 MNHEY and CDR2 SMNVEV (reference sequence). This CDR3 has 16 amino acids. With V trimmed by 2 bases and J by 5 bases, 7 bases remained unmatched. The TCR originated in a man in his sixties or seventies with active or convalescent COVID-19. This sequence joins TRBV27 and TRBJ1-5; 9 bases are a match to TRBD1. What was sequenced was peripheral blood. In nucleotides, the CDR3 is TGTGCCAGCAGTTTACCGGACAGGGGATTAGATCAGCCCCAGCATTTT. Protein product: CASSLPDRGLDQPQHF.